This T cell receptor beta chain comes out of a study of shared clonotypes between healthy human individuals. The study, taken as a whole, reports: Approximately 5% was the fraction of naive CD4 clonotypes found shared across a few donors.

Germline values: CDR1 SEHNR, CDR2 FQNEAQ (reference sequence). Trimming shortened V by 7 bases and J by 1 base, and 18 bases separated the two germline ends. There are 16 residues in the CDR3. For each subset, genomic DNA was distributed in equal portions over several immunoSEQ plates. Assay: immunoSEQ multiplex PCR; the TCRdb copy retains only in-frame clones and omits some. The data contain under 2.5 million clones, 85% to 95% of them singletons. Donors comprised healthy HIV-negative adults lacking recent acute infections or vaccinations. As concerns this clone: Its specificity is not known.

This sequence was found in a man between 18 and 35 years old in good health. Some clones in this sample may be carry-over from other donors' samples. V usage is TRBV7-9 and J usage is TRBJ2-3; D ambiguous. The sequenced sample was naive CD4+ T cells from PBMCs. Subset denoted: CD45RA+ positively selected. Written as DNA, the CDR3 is TGTGCCAGCACAGCCGACGGCACCTGGGGCACAGATACGCAGTATTTT. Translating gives CASTADGTWGTDTQYF.